This TCR beta chain originates from a study of glioma-infiltrating T cells after dendritic cell vaccination. Turning to the study itself: Autologous tumor lysate was loaded overnight onto monocyte-derived dendritic cells grown seven days with IL-4 and GM-CSF.

The table came from immunoSEQ multiplex PCR; TCRdb's copy has only in-frame clones and leaves some out. The table records approximately 90,000 clones, approximately 87% of them present only once. Trimming pared 1 base from V and 5 bases from J, leaving 21 bases between. Germline lookup yields CDR1 SEHNR and CDR2 FQNEAQ (reference sequence). The CDR3 totals 17 residues. The genes are TRBV7-9 and TRBJ2-7; possibly TRBD2 for D (6 bases). The receptor's source is a human donor with glioblastoma. The sequenced sample was blood, obtained before dendritic cell vaccination. The CDR3 bases are TGTGCCAGCAGCTTAGGTAGCGGACGTTGGGGACGGCACGAGCAGTACTTC. Translated: CASSLGSGRWGRHEQYF.